This TCR beta chain was observed in a study of radiation and T cells in renal cell carcinoma (dated by TCRdb to the early 2020s). Describing the broader study: A total of fewer than 55 samples underwent TCR beta sequencing, made up of around 26 tumors and roughly 27 peripheral blood samples. The final blood draw took place at 4 weeks after radiation, the same time as nephrectomy. Across all 50 or so samples, under 5,000,000 unique CDR3 nucleotide sequences, encoding around 2.4 million unique CDR3 amino acid sequences, were identified. Study-wide conclusions, independent of this receptor: Because pretreatment tumor biopsies were not available, the baseline intratumoral presence of clonotypes could not be determined. Because the trial had a single-armed design, the trial could not examine how radiation dose or scheduling affected the TCR repertoire. Top tumor clonotypes rose in blood from baseline to 2 weeks post-radiation, then contracted by 4 weeks, suggesting transient expansion of tumor-resident clones. Changes in the blood repertoire were not tracked past 4 weeks after treatment.

Following the manufacturer's recommendations, the immunoSEQ kit was used to generate TCR beta libraries from genomic DNA. To prepare the libraries, a first multiplex PCR with proprietary primers was run, followed by a second PCR that added unique barcodes, and a bead cleanup was done after each round. Each sample batch included a kit-provided positive control reaction and a negative control reaction. The final libraries were assessed on an Agilent 4200 TapeStation D1000 ScreenTape, pooled by volume, and quantified by qPCR. An Illumina NextSeq500 fitted with a MidOutput 150-cycle cartridge performed the sequencing, running 156 Read1 cycles and 15 Index1 cycles with the kit's custom primers. The pooled library was loaded at 0.85 to 1 pM, with a roughly 21% PhiX control spiked in. Per the source publication's procedure: Vendor-processed data were analyzed in R, and a clonotype was defined as all T cells sharing the same CDR3 nucleotide sequence. For clone abundance analyses, frequencies were normalized to the 10,000 most abundant clones per sample. Public T cell clones, which averaged fewer than five per sample, were excluded before analysis. Tumor-enriched and baseline blood-enriched clonotypes were defined by at least a 32-fold difference in abundance between compartments. Clonotypes expanded or contracted between blood time points were identified with a beta-binomial differential abundance model. Tumor-blood repertoire similarity was measured with the Baroni-Urbani and Buser coefficient, and groups were compared using two-tailed Wilcoxon tests in R. Not all clones reach the TCRdb copy of this immuneACCESS table, which keeps in-frame sequences only. Checked studies attribute under half of the gap to unresolved V genes and leave the rest unexplained. Clone size and the V and J calls come from that table; the DNA yielded D and trimming. The sample table contains about 78,000 clones; only one count was recorded for 80% to 90% of them. Together, the top ten hold 5.5% to 7% of the sample.

Via the germline V gene, CDR1 is SGHVS and CDR2 FQNEAQ. V lost 5 bases and J lost 8 bases; the stretch between them is 7 bases long. The CDR3 covers 12 residues, taking in both the cysteine and the phenylalanine. The only DNA kept is the CDR3, 36 bases in frame from the first base. Concerning this clone: Its antigen has not been determined. The input lacks base qualities; no much larger clone sits a single base away.

The sample's time point label, in plain terms: blood 4 weeks post-SBRT, at nephrectomy. According to the study, the label for this sample's treatment or condition signals: 15 Gy SBRT to primary tumor, nephrectomy 4 weeks later. The samples were drawn from a clinical trial, where primary renal cell carcinomas were treated with 15 Gy of stereotactic body radiation therapy and then removed by nephrectomy 4 weeks afterward. To track tumor-enriched clonotypes, serial peripheral blood was sampled from radiation-treated patients at baseline and at 2 weeks and 4 weeks after SBRT. Every patient's renal cell carcinoma showed clear cell pathology. The QIAamp DNA Blood Mini Kit (Qiagen) was used to prepare genomic DNA for TCR sequencing. Only samples passing all quality control checks were included in the analyses.

The clonotype originates from a woman in her seventies with renal cell carcinoma. Recombination connected TRBV7-8 to TRBJ1-6; TRBD1 could be the D gene, as 5 bases match. The material sequenced was blood, taken from a patient whose treatment included radiotherapy and nephrectomy. The CDR3 reads CASSSRDSPLHF. The sequenced DNA: TGTGCCAGCAGCAGCAGGGATTCACCCCTCCACTTT.